The present TCR beta chain was sequenced within a study of cytomegalovirus exposure and HLA in healthy donors (dated by TCRdb to 2015 to 2018). Concerning the study at large: An earlier analysis of fewer than 750 of the donors reported 276 Gb of sequence data and 117 million unique TCR beta sequences obtained from around 170 million T cells. Rather than drawing on any new phenotypic data, the later analysis identified candidate immune exposures from TCR beta sequences and the way those sequences occurred across donors. To decide whether each TCR beta V gene segment behaved as functional or pseudogenic, an earlier analysis of 587 of the donors relied on high-throughput TCR beta sequencing. To predict cytomegalovirus infection status, the study brought together high-throughput TCR immunosequencing, statistical association of individual TCRs with disease status, and machine learning. To study patterns of TCR occurrence, a later analysis re-analyzed previously published TCR beta repertoires from around 700 donors and added high-resolution HLA genotyping. The study aimed to test whether signatures of past pathogen exposure could be identified by cataloging public T cell receptors. In a later genetic analysis, genome-wide SNP genotypes for about three fifths of the roughly 670 donors were used, and that subset was treated as a discovery cohort. The study profiled the T cell repertoires of 500 to 800 subjects by immunosequencing and related them to cytomegalovirus serostatus. Every repertoire in the discovery cohort had been generated on one and the same sequencing platform. Among 398 genotyped donors of the cohort, an average of approximately 240,000 unique TCR beta nucleotide sequences was sequenced per donor, of which about 18% were non-productive. Because of strong linkage in the cohort, roughly five DR-DQ haplotypes were treated as single units for association and clustering. The number of typed donors differed by locus: about 620-640 for A, B, C, DRB1 and DQB1; 500 to 550 for DQA1; approximately 600 for DPA1; and around 490 for DPB1. Of the roughly 410 genotyped donors, 81% were placed in the genetic ancestry cluster associated with self-reported Caucasian donors. Donor age, sex, ethnicity and CMV serostatus were collected together with the repertoire data. Approximately 310 gigabases of sequencing data and around 90 million unique TCR sequences made up an early release that covered some 640 HLA-typed donors. A separate validation cohort of roughly 130 different subjects was used in addition to the 666-subject first cohort. HLA typing covered class I and class II loci at four-digit resolution.

What the work shows at the level of the full study, not this receptor alone: Correlated functional status among segregating V segments might be attributable to linkage disequilibrium, but an unknown experimental factor could not be ruled out. A few of the identified cytomegalovirus-associated TCR beta chains were confirmed in vitro to be specific for cytomegalovirus antigens. A later analysis found that HLA-associated TCR beta chains were more clonally expanded and had lower generation probabilities than equally common non-associated chains. In the study, around 150 TCR beta chains were listed as associated with cytomegalovirus. A further reported finding was that TCR beta sequences accurately predicted the HLA-A and HLA-B alleles for most subjects in the first cohort. According to a later genetic analysis, donors in an Asian-associated ancestry cluster had fewer N-insertions in productive TCRs than the roughly 700-donor mean. Only TCR beta chains were sequenced in this cohort, and the absence of alpha or paired-chain data limited detectable features. In a later genetic analysis, a missense DCLRE1C variant was associated with V-gene and J-gene trimming of TCR beta chains, and the association was replicated in an independent cohort. According to a later analysis, parvovirus B19, influenza, CMV and Epstein-Barr virus appeared linked to several top co-occurrence clusters. HLA typing was unavailable for some donors at each locus, so association tests used only the typed subset. The only immune exposure information available for the cohort was CMV serostatus. Cytomegalovirus status was reported to be diagnosed by the classifier with high specificity and sensitivity in both the original and validation cohorts. An earlier analysis of approximately 590 of the donors showed that most TCR beta V segments appeared in productive rearrangements either about 90% or about 30% of the time, which broadly matched IMGT annotations. At a false discovery rate of 0.05, a later analysis linked fewer than 20,000 TCR beta sequences to specific HLA alleles. The earlier analysis of nearly 600 of the donors excluded roughly 17 rarely observed V segments, including chromosome 9 orphons, because counts were too low. Some IMGT-functional V segments, including TRBV6-2 and TRBV6-3, could not be told apart with the 87-base-pair reads, so those segments were excluded. In a later analysis, most CMV-associated TCR beta chains were found to appear HLA-restricted, with HLA associations seemingly driven largely by CMV exposure. In a later analysis, the rate of TCR association differed among HLA loci, with DRB1 alleles having the most associated TCRs and HLA-C alleles having the fewest. When HLA alleles, especially DR and DQ, strongly co-occurred, attributing TCR associations to individual alleles was difficult. A cluster of highly shared sequence variants was judged likely to represent a technical artifact of the sequencing pipeline. Most TCR sequences were observed very rarely across donors, whereas some public TCRs were present in many individuals. The presence/absence analyses assumed that sequencing depth was roughly uniform across donors, and that assumption may not be true. It was suggested by the authors that the approach could potentially be generalized to other disease states and immunological phenotypes.

In total, over 600 healthy bone marrow donors made up the cohort. At the time of sampling, all cohort members were nominally healthy, though unrecorded immune exposures were likely present. The donor tested CMV seronegative and was one of the 352 seronegative cohort members. Each donor provided a peripheral blood sample, and peripheral blood mononuclear cells were used for TCR beta sequencing. Genomic DNA extraction from the blood cell samples was performed with the Qiagen DNeasy Blood Extraction Kit. CDR1 SGDLS and CDR2 YYNGEE were looked up in the germline V gene. CDR3 length: 16 amino acids, cysteine to phenylalanine. Solely the CDR3 DNA is kept, with 48 bases framed from the first base. V and J lose 0 bases and 0 bases, and a span of 12 bases separates them. The method was the immunoSEQ multiplex PCR assay. For the multiplex PCR, a mixture combining 60 forward primers for TCR Vbeta segments and 13 reverse primers for TCR Jbeta segments was used. The CDR3 region of rearranged TCR beta genes was amplified from genomic DNA by a multiplex PCR assay. The amplified TCR beta libraries were sequenced on the Illumina HiSeq System as 87-base-pair reads. The study's own analysis went as follows. A later analysis counted tens of millions of unique TCR beta chains across the 550 to 750 repertoires, and roughly 11 million of these chains were shared by at least two donors. A nearest-neighbor algorithm error-corrected the raw reads and collapsed the reads into unique sequences, merging closely related sequences to remove PCR and sequencing errors. Alignment of CDR3 sequences to IMGT reference sequences was used to assign V, D and J gene segments. For a sequence to be retained, a match of at least six nucleotides was required to both a V gene segment and a J gene segment. Rearrangements were classified as productive when the CDR3 lacked stop codons and remained in frame with V and J, and all other rearrangements were classified as non-productive. CDR3 was defined according to IMGT convention as the region running from the second conserved V-encoded cysteine to the conserved J-encoded phenylalanine. Sequences without an unambiguous match to a single V gene segment were excluded from the earlier analysis of over 500 of the donors. An earlier analysis of a few hundred of the donors classified V segments as functional when productive rearrangements were above 56.7% and as segregating when the standard deviation between donors was above 5%. To diagnose cytomegalovirus status from the catalog of TCR beta chain sequences, a statistical classification framework was built. V and J gene assignment, in a later analysis, came from comparing TCR nucleotide sequences with IMGT/GENE-DB human TR gene sequences. A later analysis assigned CDR3 sequences and most-parsimonious VDJ recombination scenarios with the TCRdist pipeline. A later analysis defined each TCR beta chain by its CDR3 amino acid sequence plus V-gene family, and excluded reads lacking a unique V-gene family. A later analysis removed 600 or so highly shared, low-generation-probability nucleotide sequences to deal with suspected cross-contamination and a sequencing artifact. In a later analysis, a clonal expansion index for each public chain was calculated from normalized within-repertoire ranks of inferred template counts. Generation probabilities in a later analysis came from a VDJ recombination model fitted to out-of-frame rearrangements, and those results were checked against IGoR. Hypergeometric tests were used in a later analysis to score TCR-TCR, TCR-HLA and TCR-CMV co-occurrence, with a repertoire-size bias correction applied to the TCR pairs. In a later analysis, false discovery rates were estimated by permuting HLA or CMV assignments 20 times. A later analysis grouped co-occurring TCRs with DBSCAN, adding TCRdist sequence similarity when clustering within HLA-allele-positive subsets. Repertoires with fewer than 30,000 or more than 120,000 public chains were left out of co-occurrence clustering, as were five repertoires with anomalous nucleotide sharing. This immuneACCESS table, as held by TCRdb, lists in-frame sequences with V and J called but not all clones. Of the missing ones, under half trace to an unresolved V gene in checked studies; the others have no known cause. V and J calls and clone size are those listed in that table; D and trimming were worked out from the DNA. The sample table lists 200,000 to 300,000 clones, 78% of them with a count of one. The ten largest clones capture approximately 0.49% of the sample.

A note on this clone: Its recognized antigen is unknown. The sample holds no much larger clone one base away, and base qualities are not on file.

The origin of this receptor is a boy aged 5-17 years in good health and CMV-seronegative. The chain joins TRBV9 to TRBJ1-2, with the D gene call left open. Specimen: PBMCs. The CDR3 has the sequence CASSVGGQISNYGYTF. The DNA sequence is as follows: TGTGCCAGCAGCGTAGGAGGGCAGATTTCTAACTATGGCTACACCTTC.